Sequencing of this T cell receptor beta chain was carried out in a study of blood T cells in healthy people across ages. With V trimmed by 4 bases and J by 9 bases, 6 bases remained unmatched. This CDR3 has 13 amino acids. Per germline, CDR1 LGHNA and CDR2 YNFKEQ. A second PCR of 7 to 11 cycles used a sample-barcoded 5' primer and a J-beta primer mix. TCRdb redid the calling of the 5' RACE reads with MiXCR, one entry per CDR3 protein. The sample includes some 860,000 distinct CDR3 sequences, approximately 53% of them seen just once. About this clonotype: Its specificity is not known.

Study-wide results and caveats: Estimated diversity across one million T cells was deemed an underestimate.

The clonotype comes from a man aged 35-49 years in good health. This rearrangement joins TRBV4-2 to TRBJ2-1; TRBD2 matches at 7 bases. What was sequenced was blood. The CDR3 DNA sequence: TGTGCCAGCAGCCGCGCGGGGGTTGTTGAGCAGTTCTTC. It translates to CASSRAGVVEQFF.